Below are 7 T cell receptor beta chains sequenced from a single sample in a study of read filtering for tumor transcriptome and immune sequencing. Molecular barcoded adaptors covering alpha/delta and beta/gamma chains were used on roughly 400 ng RNA. TCRdb re-analysed the reads in MiXCR, keeping a single row per CDR3 protein. The sample lists approximately 58,000 distinct CDR3 sequences, 10% to 15% occurring once. Sequenced material: a population of CD138-negative cells sorted from bone marrow. The receptors here all came from a donor older than 35 with multiple myeloma.

Concerning this clonotype: A far larger clone is a single base away, which makes a read error likely. The V call is TRBV7-6, the J call TRBJ2-3, with D possibly being TRBD2 (5 bases). V was shortened by 4 bases and J by 4 bases, with 15 bases between the two germline ends. The CDR3 is 15 residues long. The germline CDR1 and CDR2 sequences are SGHVS and FNYEAQ. The CDR3 nucleotides read TGTGCCAGCAGCTCGGACTCGGGAAGCGCAGATACGCAGTATTTT. Protein product: CASSSDSGSADTQYF. Filled out from reference TRBV7-6 and TRBJ2-3, the complete variable domain reads GAGVSQSPRYKVTKRGQDVALRCDPISGHVSLYWYRQALGQGPEFLTYFNYEAQQDKSGLPNDRFSAERPEGSISTLTIQRTEQRDSAMYRCASSSDSGSADTQYFGPGTRLTVL.

Comment on this clonotype: A single base separates this from a much larger clone, so it may be a read error. The J gene is TRBJ2-5, the V gene TRBV29-1, with TRBD2 identical over 8 bases. This CDR3 region has 13 residues. CDR1 is SQVTM and CDR2 is ANQGSEA in the germline V gene. Here the CDR3 reads CGVAGTRRETQYF. CDR3 DNA sequence: TGCGGCGTTGCCGGGACTAGGAGAGAGACCCAGTACTTC.

In this sample, this clonotype is medium-sized (0.01 to 0.1%). The V gene is TRBV6-1, the J gene TRBJ2-1; 11 nucleotides align to TRBD2. This CDR3 region has 16 residues. CDR1 is MNHNS and CDR2 is SASEGT in the germline V gene. V shed 6 bases, J shed 3 bases, and the junction held 7 bases outside the gene matches. CDR3 DNA: TGTGCCAGCAGAGCATCTGGACTAGCGGGCTACAATGAGCAGTTCTTC. It specifies CASRASGLAGYNEQFF.

The V call is TRBV5-4, the J call TRBJ1-1; D ambiguous. The CDR3 spans 12 residues. V was trimmed by 1 base and J by 8 bases, leaving 9 bases between them. Per the germline V gene, CDR1 is SGHNT and CDR2 is YYREEE (reference sequence). The DNA of the CDR3 is TGTGCCAGCAGCTTGTGGAAACAAGAAGCTTTCTTT. Its translation is CASSLWKQEAFF. Variable domain in full (rest from reference TRBV5-4 and TRBJ1-1): ETGVTQSPTHLIKTRGQQVTLRCSSQSGHNTVSWYQQALGQGPQFIFQYYREEENGRGNFPPRFSGLQFPNYSSELNVNALELDDSALYLCASSLWKQEAFFGQGTRLTVV.

There are a few counts of this clonotype. Possible read error: a much larger clone is one base away. This chain links TRBV19 with TRBJ2-1; D may correspond to TRBD1 or TRBD2 (5 bases each). Germline CDR1 reads LNHDA; CDR2 reads SQIVND (reference sequence). CDR3 length equals 14 residues. CDR3 sequence (DNA): TGTGCCAGTAGAAACCGGGGCGATAACAATGGGCAGTTCTTC. It translates to CASRNRGDNNGQFF.

This clonotype was detected ten times or more. The chain links TRBV4-2 to TRBJ2-3; 9 bases are a match to TRBD2. Losses at the gene ends were 1 base for V and 5 bases for J; bases not matched to a gene: 10. This CDR3 is built from 17 residues. Germline CDR1 and CDR2: LGHNA and YNFKEQ. The CDR3 reads CASSQGASGAQGDTQYF. As DNA, the CDR3 is TGTGCCAGCAGCCAAGGGGCTAGCGGGGCGCAGGGAGATACGCAGTATTTT.

This clonotype was counted many times. The genes are TRBV29-1 and TRBJ2-7; no firm D call. V was trimmed by 0 bases and J by 1 base, leaving 13 bases between them. This CDR3 has 15 residues. Germline-derived CDR1 and CDR2 are SQVTM and ANQGSEA. The CDR3 DNA reads as TGCAGCGTTGAAGATCCCCAAGCAGCTTCCTACGAGCAGTACTTC. The encoded protein is CSVEDPQAASYEQYF.